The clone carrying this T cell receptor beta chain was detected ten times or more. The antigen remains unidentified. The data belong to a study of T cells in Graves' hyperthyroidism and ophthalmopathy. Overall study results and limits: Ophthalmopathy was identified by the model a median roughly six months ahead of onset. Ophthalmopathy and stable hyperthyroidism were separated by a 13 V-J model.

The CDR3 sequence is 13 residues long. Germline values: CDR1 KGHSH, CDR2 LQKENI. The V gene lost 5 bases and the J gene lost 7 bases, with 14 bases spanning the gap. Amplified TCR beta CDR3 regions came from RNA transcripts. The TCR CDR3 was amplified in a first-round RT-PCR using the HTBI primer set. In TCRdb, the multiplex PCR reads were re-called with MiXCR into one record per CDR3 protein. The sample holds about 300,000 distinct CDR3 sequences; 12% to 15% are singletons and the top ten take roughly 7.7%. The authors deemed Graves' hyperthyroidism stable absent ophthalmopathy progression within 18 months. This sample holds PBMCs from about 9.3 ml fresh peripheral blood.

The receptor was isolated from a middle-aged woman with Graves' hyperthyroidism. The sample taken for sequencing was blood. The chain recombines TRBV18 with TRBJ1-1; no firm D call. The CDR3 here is CASSSQTGNEAFF. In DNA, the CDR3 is TGTGCCAGCTCATCCCAAACGGGGAATGAAGCTTTCTTT. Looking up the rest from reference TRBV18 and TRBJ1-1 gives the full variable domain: NAGVMQNPRHLVRRRGQEARLRCSPMKGHSHVYWYRQLPEEGLKFMVYLQKENIIDESGMPKERFSAEFPKEGPSILRIQQVVRGDSAAYFCASSSQTGNEAFFGQGTRLTVV.